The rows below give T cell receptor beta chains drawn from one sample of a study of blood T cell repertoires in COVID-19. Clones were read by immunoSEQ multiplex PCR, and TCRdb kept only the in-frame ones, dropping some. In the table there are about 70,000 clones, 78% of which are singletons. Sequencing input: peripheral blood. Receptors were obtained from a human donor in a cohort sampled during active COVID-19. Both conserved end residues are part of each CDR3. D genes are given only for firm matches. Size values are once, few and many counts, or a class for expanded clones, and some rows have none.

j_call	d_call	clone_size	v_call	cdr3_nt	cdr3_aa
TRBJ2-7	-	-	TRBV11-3	TGTGCCAGCATCGATCGGGGCGAGCAGTACTTC	CASIDRGEQYF
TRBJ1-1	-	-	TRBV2	TGTGCCAGCACCGAACGGACTGAAGCTTTCTTT	CASTERTEAFF
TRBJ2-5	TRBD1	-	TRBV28	TGTGCCAGCAGTTTTGACCCAGGGGGCGCCGTCCAGACCCAGTACTTC	CASSFDPGGAVQTQYF
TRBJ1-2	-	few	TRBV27	TGTGCCAGCAGTATTCGGGGGGGACGCCTCGCTAACTATGGCTACACCTTC	CASSIRGGRLANYGYTF
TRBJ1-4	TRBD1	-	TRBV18	TGTGCCAGCTCACCACAAAGCGGCCGGGACAGAGGGGAAAAACTGTTTTTT	CASSPQSGRDRGEKLFF
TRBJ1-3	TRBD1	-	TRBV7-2	TGTGCCAGCAGAACGACAGGGACCTCTGGAAACACCATATATTTT	CASRTTGTSGNTIYF
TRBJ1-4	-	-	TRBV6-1	TGTGCCAGCAGTGAATGGGAGACAAAGACCTCAACTAATGAAAAACTGTTTTTT	CASSEWETKTSTNEKLFF
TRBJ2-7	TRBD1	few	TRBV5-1	TGCGCCAGCAGCTTCCCGGGACAGGGAAGAGCGCGGGAGCAGTACTTC	CASSFPGQGRAREQYF
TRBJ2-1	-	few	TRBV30	TGTGCCTGGAGTCCACTGAGCGTGGATGAGCAGTTCTTC	CAWSPLSVDEQFF
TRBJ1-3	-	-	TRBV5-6	TGTGCCAGCAGCTTGTCGCGGGGAAACACCATATATTTT	CASSLSRGNTIYF
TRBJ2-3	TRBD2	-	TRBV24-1	TGTGCCACCGCCTCTCGACTAGCGCACACAGATACGCAGTATTTT	CATASRLAHTDTQYF
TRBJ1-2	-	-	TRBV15	TGTGCCACCAGCGCCTTAGCCGTCAACGGGGACTATGGCTACACCTTC	CATSALAVNGDYGYTF
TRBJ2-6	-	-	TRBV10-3	TGTGCCATCAGTGAGGCCCCACAGGGATTCTCTGGGGCCAACGTCCTGACTTTC	CAISEAPQGFSGANVLTF
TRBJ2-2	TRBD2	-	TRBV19	TGTGCCAGTAGTCCCCTAGGACTAGCGGGAGGGCCTGGTGGTTTTGGGGAGCTGTTTTTT	CASSPLGLAGGPGGFGELFF
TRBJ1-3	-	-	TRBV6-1	TGTGCCAGCAGTGAATTGCGCGACTCTGGAAACACCATATATTTT	CASSELRDSGNTIYF
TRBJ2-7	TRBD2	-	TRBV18	TGTGCCAGCTCACCACCGGGACTAGCAACATACGAGCAGTACTTC	CASSPPGLATYEQYF
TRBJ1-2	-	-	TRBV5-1	TGCGCCAGCAGCTTGGGGACAGATCAAGGCTACACCTTC	CASSLGTDQGYTF
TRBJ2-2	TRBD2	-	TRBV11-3	TGTGCCAGCAGCTTATGGACTAGCGGGAGCTCCTTCGGGGAGCTGTTTTTT	CASSLWTSGSSFGELFF
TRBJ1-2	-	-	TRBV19	TGTGCCAGTAGCAGGGACAATAACTATGGCTACACCTTC	CASSRDNNYGYTF
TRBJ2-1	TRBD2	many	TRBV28	TGTGCCAGCAGGGGGGGACTAGCGGAGCCCCAGGTTAAGGATGAGCAGTTCTTC	CASRGGLAEPQVKDEQFF
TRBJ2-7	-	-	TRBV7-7	TGTGCTAGCAGCTTAGCGCGGGAGCAGTACTTC	CASSLAREQYF
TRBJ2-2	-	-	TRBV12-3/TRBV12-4	TGTGCCAGCAGTTTATATGGGCCCGGGGAGCTGTTTTTT	CASSLYGPGELFF
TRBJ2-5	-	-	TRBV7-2	TGTGCCAGCAGCTTAGACACAGGGAGTGGAGAGACCCAGTACTTC	CASSLDTGSGETQYF
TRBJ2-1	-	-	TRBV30	TGTGCCTGGAGTCCAAGGGGGGAGCAGTTCTTC	CAWSPRGEQFF
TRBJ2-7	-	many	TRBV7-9	TGTGCCAGCAGATACCGGGATGCCCTCGAGCAGTACTTC	CASRYRDALEQYF
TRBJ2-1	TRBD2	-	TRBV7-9	TGTGCCAGCAGCTTAGGCGGACTAGGACTAGCCTACAATGAGCAGTTCTTC	CASSLGGLGLAYNEQFF
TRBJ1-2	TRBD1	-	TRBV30	TGTGCCTGGAGTCGGACAGGGGGGGAGGATGGCTACACCTTC	CAWSRTGGEDGYTF
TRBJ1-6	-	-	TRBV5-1	TGCGCCAGCAAACGGACAGAAAATAATTCACCCCTCCACTTT	CASKRTENNSPLHF
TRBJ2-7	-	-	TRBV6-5	TGTGCCAGCAGTTACTCGTTCAGCGGAGCCGGCTACGAGCAGTACTTC	CASSYSFSGAGYEQYF
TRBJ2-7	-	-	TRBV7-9	TGTGCCAGCAGCTTAGGCGGTGGGGGGGCTTCCTACGAGCAGTACTTC	CASSLGGGGASYEQYF
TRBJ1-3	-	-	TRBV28	TGTGCCAGCATCCCTGGGCTGCCCTCTGGAAACACCATATATTTT	CASIPGLPSGNTIYF